This T cell receptor beta chain derives from a study of blood T cell repertoires in COVID-19. Overall study: Sample material is recorded as cDNA or gDNA derived from T cells, B-cell-depleted T cells, or PBMCs.

CDR1 and CDR2 (germline): LNHDA, SQIVND (reference sequence). After removal of 3 bases from V and 4 bases from J, the junction contained 2 bases not matched to a gene. The CDR3 runs to 14 residues. Sequenced by immunoSEQ multiplex PCR; TCRdb stores in-frame clones only, minus some. This table has under 200,000 clones, 75% to 90% appearing once. The receptor's source is a woman in her sixties or seventies with acute or convalescent COVID-19. The chain has TRBV19 and TRBJ2-2; 7 bases match TRBD1. The sequenced material came from peripheral blood. As DNA, the CDR3 is TGTGCCAGTAGTATGAGGGGGCTCACCGGGGAGCTGTTTTTT. This sequence encodes CASSMRGLTGELFF.